The 22 T cell receptor beta chains below all came from one sample that was sequenced in a study of immune characterization of retroperitoneal liposarcoma. TCRdb processed the PCR reads anew with MiXCR; each CDR3 protein has one entry. The profile covers approximately 10,000 distinct CDR3 sequences, with roughly 35% appearing a single time and 10% taken by the ten largest. The material sequenced was tumor tissue. The receptors come from a female donor with retroperitoneal liposarcoma.

This clonotype showed up just a few times. The genes are TRBV27 and TRBJ2-1, with 11 bases fitting TRBD1. TRBJ2-7 explains the end of the DNA better; the J call may be wrong. CDR3 length: 16 residues. Germline V CDR1 and CDR2: MNHEY, SMNVEV (reference sequence). CDR3 protein: CASSLAPGQGGYEQYF. CDR3 DNA sequence: TGTGCCAGCAGTTTAGCACCGGGACAGGGGGGCTACGAGCAGTACTTC.

CDR3 DNA sequence: TGCGCCAGCTTGCTGAGGGGAAAATCCACAGATACGCAGTATTTT. This codes for CASLLRGKSTDTQYF. This chain connects TRBV10-1 to TRBJ2-3; D assignment may be TRBD1 or TRBD2 (5 bases each). The CDR3 sequence is 15 residues long. Germline V lookup: CDR1 WNHNN, CDR2 SYGVQD (reference sequence). Trimming removed 8 bases from V and 2 bases from J, with 17 bases in between.

CDR3 loop: CASTLSQGGYEQYF. In DNA form, the CDR3 reads TGTGCCAGCACCCTATCACAGGGGGGATACGAGCAGTACTTC. The gene calls are TRBV11-2 and TRBJ2-5, with 8 bases that match TRBD1. The J call may be in error: the DNA end matches TRBJ2-7 better. The length of the CDR3 is 14 residues. In germline, CDR1 is SGHAT, CDR2 FQNNGV.

By proportion, this clonotype is medium-sized. The V gene is TRBV6-1, the J gene TRBJ2-1; D remains ambiguous. Germline CDR1 is MNHNS and CDR2 is SASEGT. The CDR3 is 13 amino acids. V shed 6 bases and J shed 10 bases, with 16 bases lying between them. CDR3 region: CASRPHRTYEQFF. The CDR3 region has the DNA TGTGCCAGCAGACCCCATAGGACCTACGAGCAGTTCTTC.

The genes are TRBV7-2 and TRBJ2-1, with 10 bases matching TRBD2. The end of the DNA aligns better with TRBJ2-7, so the J call may be wrong. The CDR3 is made up of 15 amino acids. The germline CDR1 and CDR2 sequences are SGHTA and FQGNSA. The CDR3 region has the DNA TGTGCCACCATCTTCCGGTCTAGCGGGAGCTATGAGCAGTACTTC. This encodes CATIFRSSGSYEQYF.

By proportion, this clonotype is medium-sized. V is TRBV6-6 and J is TRBJ2-1, with TRBD2 identical over 8 bases. The CDR3 is 17 residues long. Germline V gene data show CDR1 as MNHNY and CDR2 as SVGAGI (reference sequence). V lost 0 bases, J lost 10 bases, and 14 bases stayed unmatched. The chain's CDR3 is CASSYSTPGRGGYEQFF. Written as DNA, the CDR3 is TGTGCCAGCAGTTACTCGACCCCGGGCCGGGGGGGCTACGAGCAGTTCTTC.

This clonotype is judged medium-sized. J is TRBJ2-5 and V is TRBV9, with 7 bases identical to TRBD1. The CDR3 has 15 amino acids. The V gene's germline CDR1 is SGDLS and CDR2 YYNGEE. V trimming: 3 bases; J trimming: 4 bases; junction bases outside the gene matches: 9. The CDR3 DNA is TGTGCCAGCAGCGCAGGGACAGTACAATTAGAGACCCAGTACTTC. This gives the protein CASSAGTVQLETQYF.

About this clonotype itself: The CDR3 carries no conserved terminal phenylalanine or tryptophan, so it likely arises from a read error. The limits of the CDR3 on the DNA are not certain, so only TCRdb's listed CDR3 is given. The chain employs TRBV12-3 or TRBV12-4 and TRBJ2-7; TRBD1, as called in the table, went unchecked against the DNA. The CDR3 spans 8 amino acids, including both terminal residues. The CDR3 reads CASSSPGG.

V gene TRBV12-3 or TRBV12-4 combines with J gene TRBJ2-1; D remains unclear. The CDR3 consists of 15 residues. V lost 4 bases to trimming and J lost 2 bases, with 12 bases between them. The DNA of the CDR3 is TGTGCCAGCAGTTCAGACATTGGGGCCTACAATGAGCAGTTCTTC. Translating it yields CASSSDIGAYNEQFF.

V is TRBV27 and J is TRBJ2-5; 9 bases match TRBD1. Germline CDR1 and CDR2: MNHEY and SMNVEV (reference sequence). With V trimmed by 6 bases and J by 9 bases, 14 bases remained unmatched. This CDR3 region has 15 residues. The CDR3 loop is CASRAGTGSPEAQYF. The CDR3 region has the DNA TGTGCCAGCAGGGCCGGGACAGGGTCCCCCGAGGCCCAGTACTTC.

The chain has TRBV6-1 and TRBJ2-7; 7 positions agree with TRBD1. Germline assignment: CDR1 MNHNS and CDR2 SASEGT. V lost 7 bases, J lost 6 bases, and 9 bases stayed unmatched. This CDR3 has 13 residues. The CDR3 spells CASTLSGTAEQYF. CDR3 bases: TGTGCCAGCACTCTCTCCGGGACAGCCGAGCAGTACTTC.

This rearrangement joins TRBV25-1 to TRBJ2-1; D may match TRBD1 or TRBD2 (6 bases each). Germline lookup yields CDR1 MGHDK and CDR2 SYGVNS. The CDR3 totals 16 residues. Trimming stripped 1 base from V and 0 bases from J, with 10 bases between. CDR3 sequence (DNA): TGTGCCAGCAGTGAATTTAAGGGGGGCTCCTACAATGAGCAGTTCTTC. It specifies CASSEFKGGSYNEQFF.

This chain uses TRBV6-5 with TRBJ1-6; tentative D call: TRBD1 (6 bases). The germline V gene encodes CDR1 MNHEY and CDR2 SVGAGI. The CDR3 covers 17 residues. Trimming took off 2 bases at V and 5 bases at J, with 16 bases between the two ends. CDR3 region: CASSYSSRGSDNSPLHF. In DNA, the CDR3 is TGTGCCAGCAGTTACAGTAGCAGGGGCTCGGATAATTCACCCCTCCACTTT.

The chain carries TRBV10-2 and TRBJ2-1; TRBD2 matches at 8 bases. Germline V gene sequence: CDR1 WSHSY, CDR2 SAAADI. CDR3 size: 15 residues. J lost 9 bases, V lost 0 bases, and 7 bases had no gene match. The CDR3 nucleotides are TGCGCCAGCAGTGAGTCTGGATTAGCGGGACTTGAGCAGTTCTTC. It encodes CASSESGLAGLEQFF.

In its sample, this clonotype was seen a few times. The J gene is TRBJ2-1, the V gene TRBV6-1; the D gene is possibly TRBD1 (5 bases). Germline-derived CDR1 and CDR2 are MNHNS and SASEGT. V lost 7 bases to trimming and J lost 10 bases, with 20 bases between them. The CDR3 contains 14 residues. For the CDR3, the DNA is TGTGCCAGCACACAGGCCCCTCTAATGATCGAGCAGTTCTTC. Its protein product is CASTQAPLMIEQFF.

This clonotype was seen only a few times. V usage is TRBV6-1 and J usage is TRBJ2-1; 11 bases are a match to TRBD2. This CDR3 contains 16 residues. Germline CDR1 MNHNS, CDR2 SASEGT. J was trimmed by 3 bases and V by 6 bases; bases with no gene match: 7. Here the CDR3 DNA reads TGTGCCAGCAGAGATCTAGCGGGAGGCCTCTACAATGAGCAGTTCTTC. This codes for CASRDLAGGLYNEQFF.

This clonotype is medium-sized by share. The chain recombines TRBV27 with TRBJ2-3; D might be TRBD1 (6 bases). Germline-derived CDR1 and CDR2 are MNHEY and SMNVEV (reference sequence). The CDR3 loop spans 18 amino acids. Trimming took 7 bases from V and 0 from J, leaving 23 bases between them. This CDR3 is CASIPAPVGQMSTDTQYF. For the CDR3, the DNA is TGTGCCAGCATCCCCGCCCCGGTCGGACAGATGAGCACAGATACGCAGTATTTT.

The CDR3 DNA reads TGTGCCAGCAGCTCGGCTAGCGGGAACAATGAGCAGTACTTC. Translation: CASSSASGNNEQYF. The rearrangement joins TRBV7-3 to TRBJ2-5, with 9 bases lining up with TRBD2. CDR3 length: 14 residues. Germline V gene data show CDR1 as SGHTA and CDR2 as FQGTGA. The J segment lost 11 bases and the V segment lost 4 bases, leaving 11 bases of the junction unmatched.

Details on this clonotype: A read error is possible here, since a much larger clone lies one base away. This chain connects TRBV6-6 to TRBJ2-4, with D possibly called TRBD1 or TRBD2 (5 bases each). The end of the DNA is better explained by TRBJ2-1, so the J call may be wrong. The germline gives CDR1 MNHNY, CDR2 SVGAGI (reference sequence). The CDR3 has 16 amino acids. The CDR3 sequence is CASSYSVGALQETQFF. CDR3 nucleotides: TGTGCCAGCAGTTACTCGGTCGGGGCTCTCCAAGAGACCCAGTTCTTC.

This clonotype is judged medium-sized. The chain recombines TRBV7-2 with TRBJ2-6; 7 bases fit TRBD1. Losses at the gene ends were 4 bases for V and 2 bases for J; bases not matched to a gene: 2. There are 15 residues in the CDR3. Germline assignment: CDR1 SGHTA and CDR2 FQGNSA. The CDR3 sequence is CASSSDRAGANVLTF. CDR3 nucleotides: TGTGCCAGCAGCTCTGACAGGGCTGGGGCCAACGTCCTGACTTTC.

The chain recombines TRBV6-1 with TRBJ2-5; no clear D. The closer fit of TRBJ2-7 to the DNA end suggests the J call may be wrong. CDR1 and CDR2 from the germline V gene are MNHNS and SASEGT. The CDR3 spans 14 residues. CDR3 DNA: TGTGCCAGCAGTAGATTCCAGAGCTCCTACGAGCAGTACTTC. Translating gives CASSRFQSSYEQYF.

The rearrangement links TRBV11-3 to TRBJ2-1, with no clear D. The CDR3 spans 13 residues. The germline CDR1 and CDR2 sequences are SGHNT and YENEEA. Trimming stripped 2 bases from V and 13 bases from J, with 15 bases between. The DNA for the CDR3 is TGTGCCAGCAGCTTAACCTACCAAGAGACCCAGTTCTTC. Translated, it gives CASSLTYQETQFF.